A selection of T cell receptor beta chains follows, all from one sample in a study of CD8 T cells in Susac syndrome. TCRdb independently ran MiXCR on the immunoSEQ multiplex PCR reads; one entry per CDR3 protein. This table has more than 100,000 distinct CDR3 sequences, approximately 96% appearing once. The specimen sequenced was CD4+ T cells from PBMCs. These receptors were obtained from a human donor with Susac syndrome. Each CDR3 is given with its conserved first and last residue. D genes are given only for firm matches. Clone sizes are given selectively: once, few, many, or a class where the clone is expanded.

d_call	v_call	j_call	clone_size	cdr3_aa	cdr3_nt
TRBD2	TRBV11-2	TRBJ2-1	-	CASSSLADYYNEQFF	TGTGCCAGCAGCTCACTAGCGGATTACTACAATGAGCAGTTCTTC
-	TRBV4-3	TRBJ2-2	-	CASSRGPAVNTGELFF	TGCGCCAGCAGCCGGGGGCCAGCGGTTAACACCGGGGAGCTGTTTTTT
TRBD1	TRBV4-2	TRBJ2-3	once	CASSQLGAGGGSTDTQYF	TGTGCCAGCAGCCAACTTGGGGCAGGGGGCGGGAGCACAGATACGCAGTATTTT
-	TRBV5-1	TRBJ1-1	-	CASSRSSKLTEAFF	TGCGCCAGCAGCCGGAGCAGCAAGCTAACTGAAGCTTTCTTT
-	TRBV3-1	TRBJ1-5	-	CASSQDSYQPQHF	TGTGCCAGCAGCCAAGACAGCTATCAGCCCCAGCATTTT
-	TRBV7-8	TRBJ1-4	-	CASGDPGANEKLFF	TGTGCCAGTGGGGACCCCGGAGCTAATGAAAAACTGTTTTTT
TRBD2	TRBV3-1	TRBJ2-7	-	CASSPTLTSGSNAQYF	TGTGCCAGCAGTCCAACACTTACTAGCGGGAGTAATGCGCAGTACTTC
-	TRBV7-2	TRBJ2-7	-	CASSLLGGNDYEQYF	TGTGCCAGCAGCTTGCTCGGGGGAAACGACTACGAGCAGTACTTC
-	TRBV6-2/TRBV6-3	TRBJ1-2	-	CASSYGGRVNYGYTF	TGTGCCAGCAGTTACGGCGGCAGGGTGAACTATGGCTACACCTTC
TRBD1	TRBV27	TRBJ2-7	-	CAAALGQGPYEQYF	TGTGCCGCAGCACTGGGACAGGGTCCCTACGAGCAGTACTTC
TRBD2	TRBV12-3/TRBV12-4	TRBJ2-7	once	CASSPQGLAGVEQYF	TGTGCCAGCAGCCCCCAGGGACTAGCGGGAGTCGAGCAGTACTTC
TRBD1	TRBV20-1	TRBJ1-1	-	CSASRGQGSSEAFF	TGCAGTGCTAGCCGTGGACAGGGGAGCAGTGAAGCTTTCTTT
-	TRBV30	TRBJ2-3	once	CAWSDPAEDTQYF	TGTGCCTGGAGCGACCCGGCGGAGGATACGCAGTATTTT
TRBD1	TRBV9	TRBJ2-3	-	CASSVAGRDSLTDTQYF	TGTGCCAGCAGCGTAGCCGGCCGGGACAGCCTCACAGATACGCAGTATTTT
TRBD1	TRBV28	TRBJ1-1	once	CASSPHRGKAFF	TGTGCCAGCAGTCCTCACAGGGGCAAAGCTTTCTTT
-	TRBV6-5	TRBJ1-1	-	CARFKRVNTEAFF	TGTGCCAGGTTTAAAAGGGTTAACACTGAAGCTTTCTTT
TRBD1	TRBV5-1	TRBJ1-1	-	CASSRLADRGNTEAFF	TGCGCCAGCAGCCGACTAGCCGACAGGGGTAACACTGAAGCTTTCTTT
-	TRBV7-3	TRBJ2-1	-	CASSPPGAQNNEQFF	TGTGCCAGCAGCCCTCCGGGGGCTCAGAACAATGAGCAGTTCTTC
TRBD1	TRBV5-6	TRBJ1-1	-	CASSQMDRGSTEAFF	TGTGCCAGCAGCCAGATGGACAGGGGGAGCACTGAAGCTTTCTTT
-	TRBV23-1	TRBJ1-5	-	CASKGQSNQPQHF	TGCGCCAGCAAAGGACAGAGCAATCAGCCCCAGCATTTT
-	TRBV20-1	TRBJ2-1	-	CSALGAYNEQFF	TGCAGTGCCTTGGGGGCTTACAATGAGCAGTTCTTC
TRBD1	TRBV18	TRBJ1-1	-	CASSTQGANTEVFF	TGTGCCAGCTCAACACAGGGGGCGAACACTGAAGTTTTCTTT
-	TRBV9	TRBJ2-7	-	CASSSGRGGTQYF	TGTGCCAGCAGCTCTGGACGGGGTGGGACGCAGTACTTC
-	TRBV11-1	TRBJ1-2	-	CASSSSDSYYGYTF	TGTGCCAGCAGCTCTTCCGACAGTTACTATGGCTACACCTTC
-	TRBV20-1	TRBJ2-2	-	CSAKGTGGRAGELFF	TGCAGTGCTAAGGGGACTGGTGGCCGAGCCGGGGAGCTGTTTTTT
-	TRBV19	TRBJ1-2	-	CASSIDPTANYGYTF	TGTGCCAGTAGTATAGATCCGACGGCTAACTATGGCTACACCTTC
TRBD1	TRBV9	TRBJ1-5	-	CASSVGTGNQPQHF	TGTGCCAGCAGCGTAGGGACAGGGAATCAGCCCCAGCATTTT
-	TRBV29-1	TRBJ2-1	-	CSAGGSYNEQFF	TGCAGCGCTGGAGGCTCCTACAATGAGCAGTTCTTC
-	TRBV24-1	TRBJ2-5	-	CATSVSGAETQYF	TGTGCCACCAGTGTTTCGGGGGCCGAGACCCAGTACTTC
TRBD1	TRBV7-9	TRBJ2-3	-	CASSSRDRRTDTQYF	TGTGCCAGCAGCTCACGGGACAGGCGCACAGATACGCAGTATTTT
TRBD2	TRBV29-1	TRBJ2-1	-	CSVEEASGRSYNEQFF	TGCAGCGTTGAAGAGGCTAGCGGGAGGTCCTACAATGAGCAGTTCTTC
-	TRBV30	TRBJ1-5	-	CAWSVDSNQPQHF	TGTGCCTGGAGTGTGGACAGCAATCAGCCCCAGCATTTT
TRBD2	TRBV9	TRBJ2-1	-	CASSGVLAGYNEQFF	TGTGCCAGCAGCGGAGTACTAGCGGGATACAATGAGCAGTTCTTC
-	TRBV12-3/TRBV12-4	TRBJ2-7	once	CASSPRPEAEQYF	TGTGCCAGCAGTCCCCGGCCGGAGGCCGAGCAGTACTTC
-	TRBV30	TRBJ1-1	-	CAWSVLTGANTEAFF	TGTGCCTGGAGTGTATTAACGGGGGCGAACACTGAAGCTTTCTTT
TRBD1	TRBV11-2	TRBJ2-2	once	CASSQQGGGGELFF	TGTGCCAGCAGCCAACAGGGGGGAGGCGGGGAGCTGTTTTTT
-	TRBV6-5	TRBJ2-7	-	CASSAQESTYEQYF	TGTGCCAGCAGTGCGCAGGAATCTACCTACGAGCAGTACTTC
-	TRBV7-9	TRBJ1-4	-	CASTPWGSGEKLFF	TGTGCCAGCACCCCCTGGGGGAGTGGTGAAAAACTGTTTTTT
-	TRBV20-1	TRBJ1-4	-	CSAQRAGTEKLFF	TGCAGTGCACAGAGGGCAGGGACTGAAAAACTGTTTTTT